The TCR beta chain described here comes from a study of ipilimumab plus nivolumab after autologous stem cell transplantation. Study background: The DLBCL cohort had primary refractory and relapsed disease, with 18-month progression-free survival of about 82% and 31%.

Only in-frame clones appear in the TCRdb table, and some are missing; sequencing was by immunoSEQ multiplex PCR. Here the sample spans some 87,000 clones, over 80% being singletons. Germline CDR1 and CDR2: SGHKS and YYEKEE (reference sequence). The CDR3 length is 15 residues. Trimming cost V 3 bases and J 7 bases, with 18 bases left between them. This chain links TRBV5-5 with TRBJ2-3; D call uncertain. This specimen was PBMCs, taken in a trial of ipilimumab plus nivolumab as post-transplant consolidation. The receptor's source is a male donor with diffuse large B-cell lymphoma. The CDR3 spells CASSSTGGGVHTQYF. The DNA for the CDR3 is TGTGCCAGCAGCTCCACGGGCGGTGGGGTGCATACGCAGTATTTT.